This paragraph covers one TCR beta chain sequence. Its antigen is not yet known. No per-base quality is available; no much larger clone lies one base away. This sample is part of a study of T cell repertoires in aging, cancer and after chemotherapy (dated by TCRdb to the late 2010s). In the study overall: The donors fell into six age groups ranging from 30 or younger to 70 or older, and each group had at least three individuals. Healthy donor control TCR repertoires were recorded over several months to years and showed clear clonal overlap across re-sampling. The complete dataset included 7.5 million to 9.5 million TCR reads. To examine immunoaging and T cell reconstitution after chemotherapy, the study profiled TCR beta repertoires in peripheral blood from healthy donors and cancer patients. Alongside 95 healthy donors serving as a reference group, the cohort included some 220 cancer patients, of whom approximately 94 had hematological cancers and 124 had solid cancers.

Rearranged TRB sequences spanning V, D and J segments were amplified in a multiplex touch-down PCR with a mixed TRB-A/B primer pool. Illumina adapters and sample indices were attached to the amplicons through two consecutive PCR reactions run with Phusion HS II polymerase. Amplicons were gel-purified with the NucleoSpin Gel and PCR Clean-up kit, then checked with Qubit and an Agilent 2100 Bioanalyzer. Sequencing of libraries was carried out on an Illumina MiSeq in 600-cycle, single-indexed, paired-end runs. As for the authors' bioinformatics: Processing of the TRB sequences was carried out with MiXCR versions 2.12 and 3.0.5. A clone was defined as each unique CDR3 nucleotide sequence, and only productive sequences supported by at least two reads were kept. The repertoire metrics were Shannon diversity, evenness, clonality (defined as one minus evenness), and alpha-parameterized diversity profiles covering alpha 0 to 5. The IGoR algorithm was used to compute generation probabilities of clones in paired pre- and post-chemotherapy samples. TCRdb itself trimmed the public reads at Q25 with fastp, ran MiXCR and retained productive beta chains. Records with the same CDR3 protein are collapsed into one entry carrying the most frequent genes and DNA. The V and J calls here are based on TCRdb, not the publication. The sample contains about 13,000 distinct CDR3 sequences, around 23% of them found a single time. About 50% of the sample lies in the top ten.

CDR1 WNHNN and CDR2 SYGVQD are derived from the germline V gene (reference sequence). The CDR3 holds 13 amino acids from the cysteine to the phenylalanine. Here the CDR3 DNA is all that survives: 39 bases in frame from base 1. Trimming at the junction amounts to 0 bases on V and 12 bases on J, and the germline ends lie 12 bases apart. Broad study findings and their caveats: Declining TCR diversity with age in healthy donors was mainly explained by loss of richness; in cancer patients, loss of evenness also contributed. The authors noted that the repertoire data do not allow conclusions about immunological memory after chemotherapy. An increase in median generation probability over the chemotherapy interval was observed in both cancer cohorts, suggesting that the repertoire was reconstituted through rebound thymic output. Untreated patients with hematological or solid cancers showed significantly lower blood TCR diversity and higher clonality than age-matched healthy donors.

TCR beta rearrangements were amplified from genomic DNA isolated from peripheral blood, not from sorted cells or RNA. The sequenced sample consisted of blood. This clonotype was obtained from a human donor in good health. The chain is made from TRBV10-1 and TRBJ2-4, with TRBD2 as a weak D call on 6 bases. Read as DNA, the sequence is TGCGCCAGCAGTGAGTCCGGGACTCGATATCAGTACTTC. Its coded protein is CASSESGTRYQYF.